This TCR beta chain was observed in a study of PD-L1 blockade in urothelial cancer. Across the study: Patients with male sex and bladder-origin urothelial cancer accounted for about nine tenths of the roughly 29 enrolled. Patients previously received 0 to 3 chemotherapy regimens. Analyses used blood from 3 weeks (second dose) and 6 weeks after treatment start.

Profiled with immunoSEQ multiplex PCR; TCRdb holds only in-frame clones, not every one. The data contain roughly 60,000 clones, about four fifths of them singletons. After removal of 0 bases from V and 1 base from J, the junction contained 6 bases not matched to a gene. CDR3 length equals 18 residues. Germline assignment: CDR1 LGHNA and CDR2 YNFKEQ. Per patient, between 1 and 8 samples were collected at pretreatment and on-treatment time points. The sample was PBMCs, taken around atezolizumab (anti-PD-L1) treatment. The receptor's source is a man in his sixties or seventies with urothelial cancer. The V call is TRBV4-2, the J call TRBJ2-5; 12 bases align to TRBD2. CDR3 protein: CASSQEPSSGRVQETQYF. The CDR3 nucleotides are TGTGCCAGCAGCCAAGAACCCTCTAGCGGGAGGGTCCAAGAGACCCAGTACTTC.